A selection of T cell receptor beta chains follows, all from one sample in a study of cytomegalovirus exposure and HLA in healthy donors. Using immunoSEQ multiplex PCR, the repertoire was profiled, and TCRdb retains in-frame clones only, with some absent. Seen in this sample are around 190,000 clones; the ten most common clones hold over 0.75%. Sequencing was performed on PBMCs. The receptors here all came from a woman aged 25 to 45 in good health and CMV-seropositive. Both conserved end residues are part of each CDR3. Fields, in order: CDR3 DNA, CDR3 protein, D gene, J gene, V gene. A D gene is named only where the DNA matches it firmly.

cdr3_nt: TGCGCCAGCAGCTTGGGACAGTTGGGCCACAATGAGCAGTTCTTC
cdr3_aa: CASSLGQLGHNEQFF
d_call: .
j_call: TRBJ2-1
v_call: TRBV5-1

cdr3_nt: TGTGCCAGCAGCACTACGGGGTCTGGTCAGCCCCAGCATTTT
cdr3_aa: CASSTTGSGQPQHF
d_call: .
j_call: TRBJ1-5
v_call: TRBV5-5

cdr3_nt: TGTGCCAGCAGGGAGCGGTGGGGAGGGGAGACCCAGTACTTC
cdr3_aa: CASRERWGGETQYF
d_call: TRBD2
j_call: TRBJ2-5
v_call: TRBV6-6

cdr3_nt: TGTGCCAGCAGTGCCGGGACTAGCGGTGTCGAGCAGTACTTC
cdr3_aa: CASSAGTSGVEQYF
d_call: TRBD2
j_call: TRBJ2-7
v_call: TRBV28

cdr3_nt: TGTGCCAGCAGTGCCTTTACGGGAGGGGGGACCGGGGAGCTGTTTTTT
cdr3_aa: CASSAFTGGGTGELFF
d_call: TRBD2
j_call: TRBJ2-2
v_call: TRBV6-1

cdr3_nt: TGTGCCAGTCAGGCTACAGGGGGCCTCCGCCCCTACGAGCAGTACTTC
cdr3_aa: CASQATGGLRPYEQYF
d_call: TRBD1
j_call: TRBJ2-7
v_call: TRBV2

cdr3_nt: TGTGCCAGCTCACTCGGGCCGACAGCGAGCTCTGGAAACACCATATATTTT
cdr3_aa: CASSLGPTASSGNTIYF
d_call: .
j_call: TRBJ1-3
v_call: TRBV18

cdr3_nt: TGCGCCAGCAGCCAGAGCGGGGGGGCGGCCAATGAGCAGTTCTTC
cdr3_aa: CASSQSGGAANEQFF
d_call: TRBD2
j_call: TRBJ2-1
v_call: TRBV5-1

cdr3_nt: TGTGCCAGCAGTTCCGGGACAGCTTTATTCTCTGGGGCCAACGTCCTGACTTTC
cdr3_aa: CASSSGTALFSGANVLTF
d_call: TRBD1
j_call: TRBJ2-6
v_call: TRBV27

cdr3_nt: TGTGCCAGCAGTTACCTCGGCACAGATACGCAGTATTTT
cdr3_aa: CASSYLGTDTQYF
d_call: .
j_call: TRBJ2-3
v_call: TRBV6-5

cdr3_nt: TGTGCCAGCTCACCACTCACTTACTGGAATGAGCAGTTCTTC
cdr3_aa: CASSPLTYWNEQFF
d_call: .
j_call: TRBJ2-1
v_call: TRBV18

cdr3_nt: TGTGCCATCAGTGACCCTACGATTTCGGGAAACACCATATATTTT
cdr3_aa: CAISDPTISGNTIYF
d_call: .
j_call: TRBJ1-3
v_call: TRBV10-3

cdr3_nt: TGTGCCAGCAGTTCCCCGGACAGGTTAGAGACCCAGTACTTC
cdr3_aa: CASSSPDRLETQYF
d_call: TRBD1
j_call: TRBJ2-5
v_call: TRBV6-6

cdr3_nt: TGTGCCTGGAGTCGGGGTAATCAGCCCCAGCATTTT
cdr3_aa: CAWSRGNQPQHF
d_call: .
j_call: TRBJ1-5
v_call: TRBV30

cdr3_nt: TGTGCCAGCAGTCCGGGACAGGCTGGAAACACCATATATTTT
cdr3_aa: CASSPGQAGNTIYF
d_call: TRBD1
j_call: TRBJ1-3
v_call: TRBV28

cdr3_nt: TGCGCCAGCAGCCAAGCGGGACACTCCTACGAGCAGTACTTC
cdr3_aa: CASSQAGHSYEQYF
d_call: .
j_call: TRBJ2-7
v_call: TRBV4-1

cdr3_nt: TGCGCCAGCAGCCAAGAGGCATCCGGACTCCCTGGAAACACCATATATTTT
cdr3_aa: CASSQEASGLPGNTIYF
d_call: .
j_call: TRBJ1-3
v_call: TRBV4-1

cdr3_nt: TGCGCCAGCAGTCAACCGACGCCGGGACAGGGGGCGCTTGTCAATGAGCAGTTCTTC
cdr3_aa: CASSQPTPGQGALVNEQFF
d_call: TRBD1
j_call: TRBJ2-1
v_call: TRBV5-1

cdr3_nt: TGTGCCAGCAGCCGGGACAGGGGGCGAGGCTACACCTTC
cdr3_aa: CASSRDRGRGYTF
d_call: TRBD1
j_call: TRBJ1-2
v_call: TRBV11-2

cdr3_nt: TGTGCCAGCAGTCCAAACTACAATGAGCAGTTCTTC
cdr3_aa: CASSPNYNEQFF
d_call: .
j_call: TRBJ2-1
v_call: TRBV6-5

cdr3_nt: TGTGCCAGCAGTGAAAAAGGGGCTAGCGGGGCCTACAATGAGCAGTTCTTC
cdr3_aa: CASSEKGASGAYNEQFF
d_call: TRBD2
j_call: TRBJ2-1
v_call: TRBV2

cdr3_nt: TGTGCCAGCAGCTTGGAACTTTCGGCGAACACCGGGGAGCTGTTTTTT
cdr3_aa: CASSLELSANTGELFF
d_call: .
j_call: TRBJ2-2
v_call: TRBV5-4

cdr3_nt: TGTGCCAGCACAGGGAACACTGAAGCTTTCTTT
cdr3_aa: CASTGNTEAFF
d_call: .
j_call: TRBJ1-1
v_call: TRBV2

cdr3_nt: TGTGCCAGCAGTGCCGACAGGGGAGGCGCTGGGGCCAACGTCCTGACTTTC
cdr3_aa: CASSADRGGAGANVLTF
d_call: TRBD1
j_call: TRBJ2-6
v_call: TRBV2

cdr3_nt: TGTGCCAGCAGTGTGGCGGGGGGCCAAGAGACCCAGTACTTC
cdr3_aa: CASSVAGGQETQYF
d_call: TRBD2
j_call: TRBJ2-5
v_call: TRBV2

cdr3_nt: TGTGCCAGCAGCCTGGGAGTTATGAACACTGAAGCTTTCTTT
cdr3_aa: CASSLGVMNTEAFF
d_call: .
j_call: TRBJ1-1
v_call: TRBV28

cdr3_nt: TGTGCCGCGGGCCAGCAGAACACTGAAGCTTTCTTT
cdr3_aa: CAAGQQNTEAFF
d_call: .
j_call: TRBJ1-1
v_call: TRBV28

cdr3_nt: TGTGCCAGCAGCCACCAGGACTCCCTTGGGGCCTACGAGCAGTACTTC
cdr3_aa: CASSHQDSLGAYEQYF
d_call: .
j_call: TRBJ2-7
v_call: TRBV27

cdr3_nt: TGCGCCAGCAGCTTGTTAGGAGACTCCTACAATGAGCAGTTCTTC
cdr3_aa: CASSLLGDSYNEQFF
d_call: .
j_call: TRBJ2-1
v_call: TRBV5-1

cdr3_nt: TGTGCCAGCAGCCCAGTTACGGGAGTCGGGACCGGGGAGCTGTTTTTT
cdr3_aa: CASSPVTGVGTGELFF
d_call: .
j_call: TRBJ2-2
v_call: TRBV5-4

cdr3_nt: TGTGCCAGCTCACCAGCGGGGCTTCTCACAGATACGCAGTATTTT
cdr3_aa: CASSPAGLLTDTQYF
d_call: .
j_call: TRBJ2-3
v_call: TRBV18

cdr3_nt: TGTGCCAGCAGCCTCAGACAGGGTTACACCGGGGAGCTGTTTTTT
cdr3_aa: CASSLRQGYTGELFF
d_call: TRBD1
j_call: TRBJ2-2
v_call: TRBV7-6

cdr3_nt: TGTGCCTGGAGGATTTGGGGCTACTCTGGAAACACCATATATTTT
cdr3_aa: CAWRIWGYSGNTIYF
d_call: .
j_call: TRBJ1-3
v_call: TRBV30

cdr3_nt: TGTGCCTGGAACGGGTACGCGAACACCGGGGAGCTGTTTTTT
cdr3_aa: CAWNGYANTGELFF
d_call: .
j_call: TRBJ2-2
v_call: TRBV30

cdr3_nt: TGTGCCAGCAGCCCAGGGACAGGGGACCTTGAAAAACTGTTTTTT
cdr3_aa: CASSPGTGDLEKLFF
d_call: TRBD1
j_call: TRBJ1-4
v_call: TRBV28

cdr3_nt: TGTGCCAGCAGCCAGGAACAGGGTGTCAGCAATCAGCCCCAGCATTTT
cdr3_aa: CASSQEQGVSNQPQHF
d_call: .
j_call: TRBJ1-5
v_call: TRBV4-2

cdr3_nt: TGCGCCAGCAGCTTGACAGGGAGAGGCTACGAGCAGTACTTC
cdr3_aa: CASSLTGRGYEQYF
d_call: .
j_call: TRBJ2-7
v_call: TRBV5-1

cdr3_nt: TGTGCCAGCACCCCATTCAGGGCACAAGAGACCCAGTACTTC
cdr3_aa: CASTPFRAQETQYF
d_call: .
j_call: TRBJ2-5
v_call: TRBV28

cdr3_nt: TGTGCCAGCAGCATACGGGGGGTTCAAACCGTAAATACGCAGTATTTT
cdr3_aa: CASSIRGVQTVNTQYF
d_call: TRBD2
j_call: TRBJ2-3
v_call: TRBV7-9

cdr3_nt: TGCAGCGGCGACGCGGTGAACACTGAAGCTTTCTTT
cdr3_aa: CSGDAVNTEAFF
d_call: .
j_call: TRBJ1-1
v_call: TRBV29-1

cdr3_nt: TGCGCCAGCAGCCCCCGGGGAATGTACGGTGACAGCAATCAGCCCCAGCATTTT
cdr3_aa: CASSPRGMYGDSNQPQHF
d_call: .
j_call: TRBJ1-5
v_call: TRBV4-1

cdr3_nt: TGTGCCAGCAGCCCTGGACAGGGTATTGAAGCTTTCTTT
cdr3_aa: CASSPGQGIEAFF
d_call: TRBD1
j_call: TRBJ1-1
v_call: TRBV7-2

cdr3_nt: TGCGCCAGCAGCCTGAGAGGGGAGGGGGATACGCAGTATTTT
cdr3_aa: CASSLRGEGDTQYF
d_call: TRBD2
j_call: TRBJ2-3
v_call: TRBV4-1

cdr3_nt: TGTGCCTGGTCGGGACTAGGAGCCGGGGAGCTGTTTTTT
cdr3_aa: CAWSGLGAGELFF
d_call: TRBD2
j_call: TRBJ2-2
v_call: TRBV30

cdr3_nt: TGCGCCAGCAGCCTTGGACTGCCTCCGAATTCCTACGAGCAGTACTTC
cdr3_aa: CASSLGLPPNSYEQYF
d_call: .
j_call: TRBJ2-7
v_call: TRBV5-1

cdr3_nt: TGTGCCAGCAGCCGAGGACAGGCGTCGTACTACGAGCAGTACTTC
cdr3_aa: CASSRGQASYYEQYF
d_call: TRBD1
j_call: TRBJ2-7
v_call: TRBV6-5